The 32 T cell receptor beta chains below were found in one sample sequenced in a study of graft-versus-host responses after intestinal transplantation (dated by TCRdb to the early 2020s). The library was made by the immunoSEQ multiplex PCR assay. The immuneACCESS repertoire file appears here via TCRdb, limited to in-frame rearrangements. These files lack a portion of the clones; in checked studies, under half of the deficit traces to unresolved V genes, and the cause of the others is not known. The sample has 45,000 to 65,000 clones on record, about 94% of them singletons. The ten largest clones capture around 0.38% of the sample. Explained via the paper, the time point label denotes: cells obtained before transplantation from donor or recipient. Their antigens are not known. The sequenced sample was unstimulated CD4+ T cells sorted from spleen or lymph node cells, obtained before transplant. These receptors were obtained from a human donor who was the organ donor for an intestinal transplant.

The V and J genes are TRBV19 and TRBJ2-3; 9 bases are a match to TRBD2. The germline gives CDR1 LNHDA, CDR2 SQIVND (reference sequence). The CDR3 loop spans 15 amino acids. V trimming: 5 bases; J trimming: 6 bases; junction bases outside the gene matches: 9. In DNA form, the CDR3 reads TGTGCCAGTAGTGGTGGCGGGGGGGCATTGGATACGCAGTATTTT. As protein: CASSGGGGALDTQYF.

The chain has TRBV11-3 and TRBJ1-1, with D perhaps TRBD1 (5 bases). CDR3 length: 12 amino acids. V lost 5 bases and J 10 bases, leaving 14 bases between the germline ends. Per germline, CDR1 SGHNT and CDR2 YENEEA. CDR3 DNA: TGTGCCAGCAGCCCTACCCGGGGGGGAGCTTTCTTT. This encodes CASSPTRGGAFF.

The chain links TRBV25-1 to TRBJ1-1; 8 bases line up with TRBD1. The V and J ends lost 7 bases and 4 bases, in that order; junction bases with no gene match: 5. CDR1 and CDR2 (germline): MGHDK, SYGVNS. The CDR3 extends over 13 amino acids. As DNA, the CDR3 is TGTGCCAGCACCCGAGGACAGGGCACTGAAGCTTTCTTT. The encoded protein is CASTRGQGTEAFF.

The chain joins TRBV6-5 to TRBJ1-2; D gene uncertain. The CDR3 extends over 16 amino acids. Deletions cut 0 bases from V and 8 bases from J, with 19 bases between. Germline loops: CDR1 MNHEY, CDR2 SVGAGI. Here the CDR3 reads CASSYSMLGAAGGYTF. Here the CDR3 DNA reads TGTGCCAGCAGTTACTCGATGTTGGGCGCCGCAGGCGGCTACACCTTC.

The chain carries TRBV6-5 and TRBJ2-7; D is perhaps TRBD1 (6 bases). V shed 7 bases and J shed 3 bases, with 16 bases lying between them. Germline V gene data show CDR1 as MNHEY and CDR2 as SVGAGI. The CDR3 extends over 14 amino acids. The DNA for the CDR3 is TGTGCCAGCACCCAGAGGGCAGGGGACTACGAGCAGTACTTC. Translation gives CASTQRAGDYEQYF.

This clone appeared a few times. The chain combines TRBV10-3 with TRBJ1-3, with 8 bases fitting TRBD1. The CDR3 runs 14 residues. With 6 bases clipped from V and 4 bases from J, the junction kept 5 bases outside the gene matches. From germline, CDR1 is ENHRY and CDR2 SYGVKD. The CDR3 is CAIRSDRDGNTIYF. The CDR3 DNA follows: TGTGCCATCAGATCGGACAGGGACGGAAACACCATATATTTT.

The V call is TRBV10-3, the J call TRBJ2-3; 11 nucleotides align to TRBD2. Per the germline V gene, CDR1 is ENHRY and CDR2 is SYGVKD. V gave up 10 bases and J gave up 4 bases; unmatched junction bases: 7. The CDR3 runs 14 residues. The CDR3 DNA follows: TGTGCCACCACACTAGCGGGGGCCGCAGATACGCAGTATTTT. Translation gives CATTLAGAADTQYF.

This chain uses TRBV27 with TRBJ2-1; D unclear. The CDR3 is 16 residues long. The germline V gene encodes CDR1 MNHEY and CDR2 SMNVEV (reference sequence). With 0 bases removed from V and 5 bases from J, the gap between germline ends came to 14 bases. CDR3 loop: CASSLSIRWAHNEQFF. For the CDR3, the DNA is TGTGCCAGCAGTTTATCTATACGTTGGGCCCACAATGAGCAGTTCTTC.

In this sample, this clone turned up once. This chain links TRBV6-1 with TRBJ2-7; TRBD2 matches at 11 bases. This CDR3 region has 14 residues. V lost 5 bases, J lost 0 bases, and 0 bases stayed unmatched. Germline CDR1 reads MNHNS; CDR2 reads SASEGT. The CDR3 bases are TGTGCCAGCAGTACTAGCGGGGGCTCCTACGAGCAGTACTTC. It yields the protein CASSTSGGSYEQYF.

This clone was counted a single time. The rearrangement uses TRBV25-1 and TRBJ2-3, with D unclear. The V and J ends lost 7 bases and 4 bases respectively, with 12 bases between them. CDR1 MGHDK and CDR2 SYGVNS come from the germline V gene. CDR3 length equals 13 residues. The CDR3 sequence is CASTQGSADTQYF. As DNA, the CDR3 is TGTGCCAGCACCCAAGGATCGGCAGATACGCAGTATTTT. Full variable domain (outside the CDR3, taken from reference TRBV25-1 and TRBJ2-3): EADIYQTPRYLVIGTGKKITLECSQTMGHDKMYWYQQDPGMELHLIHYSYGVNSTEKGDLSSESTVSRIRTEHFPLTLESARPSHTSQYLCASTQGSADTQYFGPGTRLTVL.

The chain employs TRBV5-6 and TRBJ2-4; D could derive from TRBD1 or TRBD2 (5 bases each). This CDR3 has 17 residues. V was trimmed by 4 bases and J by 1 base, leaving 18 bases between them. Germline V gene data show CDR1 as SGHDT and CDR2 as YYEEEE. The CDR3 is CASSPWGLAGAKNIQYF. In DNA form, the CDR3 reads TGTGCCAGCAGCCCCTGGGGGTTAGCTGGGGCCAAAAACATTCAGTACTTC.

The rearrangement joins TRBV5-1 to TRBJ1-1; the D gene is possibly TRBD1 (6 bases). The CDR3 is 14 amino acids. V lost 2 bases, J lost 1 base, and 9 bases lay in between. Germline V gives CDR1 SGHRS, CDR2 YFSETQ. The DNA of the CDR3 is TGCGCCAGCAGCTTTAAGGGGGAGAACACTGAAGCTTTCTTT. It encodes CASSFKGENTEAFF. The full variable domain, with the rest looked up from reference TRBV5-1 and TRBJ1-1, is KAGVTQTPRYLIKTRGQQVTLSCSPISGHRSVSWYQQTPGQGLQFLFEYFSETQRNKGNFPGRFSGRQFSNSRSEMNVSTLELGDSALYLCASSFKGENTEAFFGQGTRLTVV.

As DNA, the CDR3 is TGCGCCAGCAGCTTCGTCAGGGGGGGCACCTACGAGCAGTACTTC. Translation: CASSFVRGGTYEQYF. V usage is TRBV5-1 and J usage is TRBJ2-7, with D perhaps matching TRBD1 or TRBD2 (7 bases each). The CDR3 is 15 residues long. Per the germline V gene, CDR1 is SGHRS and CDR2 is YFSETQ. Trimming removed 2 bases at V and 2 bases at J, with 14 bases between. Together with reference TRBV5-1 and TRBJ2-7, the CDR3 gives the full variable domain: KAGVTQTPRYLIKTRGQQVTLSCSPISGHRSVSWYQQTPGQGLQFLFEYFSETQRNKGNFPGRFSGRQFSNSRSEMNVSTLELGDSALYLCASSFVRGGTYEQYFGPGTRLTVT.

This clone was detected once. CDR3 region: CASSQSEDRGRGYTF. CDR3 bases: TGCGCCAGCAGTCAAAGTGAGGACAGGGGAAGAGGCTACACCTTC. The rearrangement joins TRBV23-1 to TRBJ1-2; 9 bases match TRBD1. TRBV23-1 is noted as an ORF with a role that remains uncertain. V trimming: 2 bases; J trimming: 8 bases; junction bases outside the gene matches: 9. CDR3 length: 15 residues.

Only one count was recorded for this clone. The V call is TRBV2, the J call TRBJ2-1, with 13 bases aligning to TRBD2. CDR3 size: 17 residues. Losses at the gene ends were 0 bases for V and 8 bases for J; bases not matched to a gene: 7. Germline-derived CDR1 and CDR2 are SNHLY and FYNNEI. The CDR3 coding sequence is TGTGCCAGCAGTGAAGCTCGACTAGCGGGGGGCCGGGATGAGCAGTTCTTC. Protein: CASSEARLAGGRDEQFF.

This clone was counted a single time. The chain recombines TRBV4-2 with TRBJ2-3; 13 bases line up with TRBD2. The length of the CDR3 is 17 residues. Trimming removed 1 base from V and 1 base from J; junction bases left unmatched: 2. Germline V gene data show CDR1 as LGHNA and CDR2 as YNFKEQ. CDR3 nucleotide sequence: TGTGCCAGCAGCCAAGCCGGGACTAGCGGGGGCACAGATACGCAGTATTTT. It is translated as CASSQAGTSGGTDTQYF.

The chain employs TRBV27 and TRBJ1-2; TRBD1 matches 12 bases. Germline values: CDR1 MNHEY, CDR2 SMNVEV (reference sequence). J gave up 8 bases and V 7 bases, and 5 bases lay outside the gene matches. CDR3 length equals 13 residues. CDR3 nucleotide sequence: TGTGCCAGCACGGGACAGGGGGCAGGAGGCTACACCTTC. Translated: CASTGQGAGGYTF.

The rearrangement links TRBV4-3 to TRBJ2-1; TRBD2 matches at 9 bases. The V segment lost 0 bases and the J segment 7 bases; nucleotides outside the gene matches: 10. The CDR3 has 17 residues. Germline CDR1 reads LGHNA; CDR2 reads YSLEER. CDR3 amino acids: CASSQDRGGAPSNEQFF. The DNA for the CDR3 is TGCGCCAGCAGCCAAGACCGCGGGGGGGCCCCTAGTAATGAGCAGTTCTTC.

This clone has a single count. The chain is built from TRBV5-1 and TRBJ2-4; TRBD1 might be the D (6 bases). Trimming shortened V by 4 bases and J by 5 bases, and 16 bases separated the two germline ends. The germline CDR1 and CDR2 sequences are SGHRS and YFSETQ. This CDR3 has 15 amino acids. The CDR3 nucleotides are TGCGCCAGCAGCATCTTCAGGGGTTCGGAAAACATTCAGTACTTC. The encoded protein is CASSIFRGSENIQYF.

The chain is built from TRBV6-1 and TRBJ1-1; no clear D gene. The CDR3 is 16 amino acids. CDR1 is MNHNS and CDR2 is SASEGT in the germline V gene. The ends were cut back, 3 bases at V and 6 bases at J, with 20 bases in the middle. The CDR3 DNA sequence: TGTGCCAGCAGTGAGCCCTCCGTGGGGTGGGTCTCTGAAGCTTTCTTT. It yields the protein CASSEPSVGWVSEAFF.

This rearrangement joins TRBV7-2 to TRBJ2-2; D unclear. Germline assignment: CDR1 SGHTA and CDR2 FQGNSA. The CDR3 sequence is 15 residues long. V lost 1 base and J lost 0, with 6 bases in between. CDR3 sequence: CASSLGQANTGELFF. For the CDR3, the DNA is TGTGCCAGCAGCTTAGGCCAGGCGAACACCGGGGAGCTGTTTTTT.

The V gene is TRBV5-1, the J gene TRBJ2-7, with TRBD1 matching 11 bases. Germline loops: CDR1 SGHRS, CDR2 YFSETQ. This CDR3 spans 15 amino acids. The trim removed 0 bases at V and 5 bases at J, leaving 4 bases unmatched. DNA of the CDR3: TGCGCCAGCAGCTTGGAGGGACAGGGGGGCCACGAGCAGTACTTC. Its protein is CASSLEGQGGHEQYF.

CDR3 DNA: TGCAGCGTTAGGGATCGGACAGGGGGACTTAACTATGGCTACACCTTC. It translates to CSVRDRTGGLNYGYTF. V gene TRBV29-1 combines with J gene TRBJ1-2; 10 bases align to TRBD1. In germline, CDR1 is SQVTM, CDR2 ANQGSEA. The CDR3 length is 16 residues. The J segment lost 1 base and the V segment lost 5 bases, leaving 10 bases of the junction unmatched.

Of note for this clone: Since the CDR3 does not end with the conserved phenylalanine or tryptophan, this likely comes from a read error. This chain links TRBV19 with TRBJ1-2; D is perhaps TRBD1 (6 bases). This CDR3 is 13 amino acids long. The V end lost 3 bases, the J end lost 6 bases, and 11 bases lay between the germline ends. Germline CDR1 and CDR2: LNHDA and SQIVND (reference sequence). Written as DNA, the CDR3 is TGTGCCAGTAGTATGGGCAGGGGAAATGGCTACACCCTC. Its protein is CASSMGRGNGYTL.

The chain recombines TRBV19 with TRBJ2-7; TRBD1 aligns across 9 bases. Germline CDR1 and CDR2: LNHDA and SQIVND (reference sequence). V lost 4 bases, J lost 3 bases, and 4 bases stayed unmatched. This CDR3 has 14 residues. The CDR3 reads CASSRRQGVYEQYF. The CDR3 bases are TGTGCCAGTAGTAGGCGACAGGGGGTCTACGAGCAGTACTTC.

V is TRBV6-1 and J is TRBJ2-5; the D is unclear. With 1 base removed from V and 2 bases from J, the gap between germline ends came to 14 bases. Germline loops: CDR1 MNHNS, CDR2 SASEGT. The CDR3 covers 16 residues. The CDR3 sequence: CASSEEVGHGQETQYF. CDR3 DNA: TGTGCCAGCAGTGAAGAAGTTGGGCACGGGCAAGAGACCCAGTACTTC.

The chain combines TRBV11-1 with TRBJ2-5, with TRBD1 matching 8 bases. Unmatched junction bases numbered 13, after V lost 5 bases and J lost 11 bases. CDR3 length equals 14 residues. Germline values: CDR1 SGHAT, CDR2 FQDESV (reference sequence). The CDR3 here is CASSDPGQGREQYF. The CDR3 coding sequence is TGTGCCAGCAGCGACCCAGGACAGGGACGGGAGCAGTACTTC.

This clone has a single count. V and J are TRBV10-2 and TRBJ1-2; 10 nucleotides match TRBD1. After removal of 6 bases from V and 2 bases from J, the junction contained 6 bases not matched to a gene. The CDR3 loop spans 15 amino acids. From germline, CDR1 is WSHSY and CDR2 SAAADI. DNA for the CDR3: TGCGCCAGCAGCCCTCCGGACAGGGGGAACTATGGCTACACCTTC. Its protein is CASSPPDRGNYGYTF.

The gene calls are TRBV18 and TRBJ1-5, with TRBD1 matching over 11 bases. Germline assignment: CDR1 KGHSH and CDR2 LQKENI. The CDR3 consists of 15 residues. V was pared by 4 bases and J by 2 bases, with 1 base of the junction left unmatched. CDR3 bases: TGTGCCAGCTCACGGGGACAGGGGGGCAATCAGCCCCAGCATTTT. Protein: CASSRGQGGNQPQHF.

This rearrangement joins TRBV4-1 to TRBJ1-3; possibly TRBD1 for D (5 bases). This CDR3 is 17 amino acids long. Deletions cut 4 bases from V and 0 bases from J, with 16 bases between. CDR1 MGHRA and CDR2 YSYEKL come from the germline V gene. This CDR3 reads CASSRNRDGDSGNTIYF. The CDR3 nucleotides read TGCGCCAGCAGCCGTAACCGGGACGGTGACTCTGGAAACACCATATATTTT.

CDR3 loop: CAISEEAGLVGTDTQYF. The CDR3 DNA follows: TGTGCCATCAGTGAGGAGGCCGGACTAGTTGGCACAGATACGCAGTATTTT. This chain joins TRBV10-3 and TRBJ2-3; 7 bases are a match to TRBD2. Germline-derived CDR1 and CDR2 are ENHRY and SYGVKD. With V trimmed by 2 bases and J by 1 base, 9 bases remained unmatched. The CDR3 sequence is 17 residues long.

This clone appeared once. At one of its ends the junction is not consistent with the germline gene, which may arise from a read error. This sequence joins TRBV7-7 and TRBJ2-3; D remains ambiguous. Looked up from germline, CDR1 is SSHAT and CDR2 is FNYEAQ (reference sequence). This CDR3 is 14 amino acids long. The CDR3 nucleotides are TGTGCTAGCAGCTTGGCATATGGCACAGATACGCAGTATTTT. Protein product: CASSLAYGTDTQYF.